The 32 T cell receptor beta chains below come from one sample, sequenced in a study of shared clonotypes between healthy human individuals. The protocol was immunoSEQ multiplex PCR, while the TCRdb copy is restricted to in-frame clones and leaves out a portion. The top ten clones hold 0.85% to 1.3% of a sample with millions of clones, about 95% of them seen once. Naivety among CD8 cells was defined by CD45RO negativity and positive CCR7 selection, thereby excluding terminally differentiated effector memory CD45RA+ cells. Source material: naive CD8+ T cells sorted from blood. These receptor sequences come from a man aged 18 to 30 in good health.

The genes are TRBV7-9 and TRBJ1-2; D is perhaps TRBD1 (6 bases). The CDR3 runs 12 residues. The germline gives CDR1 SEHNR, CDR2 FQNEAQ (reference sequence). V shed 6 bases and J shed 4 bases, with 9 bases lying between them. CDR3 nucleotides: TGTGCCAGCAGAGGGGGGGCCTATGGCTACACCTTC. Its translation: CASRGGAYGYTF.

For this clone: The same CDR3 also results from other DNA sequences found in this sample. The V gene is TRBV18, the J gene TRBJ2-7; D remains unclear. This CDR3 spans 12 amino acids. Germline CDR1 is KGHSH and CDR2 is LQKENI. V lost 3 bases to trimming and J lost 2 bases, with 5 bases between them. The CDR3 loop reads CASSPPTYEQYF. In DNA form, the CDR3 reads TGTGCCAGCTCACCCCCCACCTACGAGCAGTACTTC. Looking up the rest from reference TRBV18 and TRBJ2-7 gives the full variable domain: NAGVMQNPRHLVRRRGQEARLRCSPMKGHSHVYWYRQLPEEGLKFMVYLQKENIIDESGMPKERFSAEFPKEGPSILRIQQVVRGDSAAYFCASSPPTYEQYFGPGTRLTVT.

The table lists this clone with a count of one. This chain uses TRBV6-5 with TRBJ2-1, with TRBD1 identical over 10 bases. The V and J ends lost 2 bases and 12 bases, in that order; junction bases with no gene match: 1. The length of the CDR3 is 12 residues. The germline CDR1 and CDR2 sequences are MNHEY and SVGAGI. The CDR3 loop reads CASSYGQGVQFF. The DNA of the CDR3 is TGTGCCAGCAGTTACGGACAGGGGGTGCAGTTCTTC.

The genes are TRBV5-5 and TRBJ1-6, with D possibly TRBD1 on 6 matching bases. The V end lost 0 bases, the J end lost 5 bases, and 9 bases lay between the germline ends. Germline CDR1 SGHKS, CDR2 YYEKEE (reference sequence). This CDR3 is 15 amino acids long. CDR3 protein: CASSLGGADNSPLHF. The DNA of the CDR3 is TGTGCCAGCAGCTTGGGGGGGGCCGATAATTCACCCCTCCACTTT.

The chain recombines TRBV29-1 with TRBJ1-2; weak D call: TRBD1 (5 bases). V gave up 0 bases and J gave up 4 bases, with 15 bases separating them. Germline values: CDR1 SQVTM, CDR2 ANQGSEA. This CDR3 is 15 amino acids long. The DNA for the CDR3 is TGCAGCGTTGAAGAAACAGGCGGGCGGGTCTATGGCTACACCTTC. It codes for CSVEETGGRVYGYTF.

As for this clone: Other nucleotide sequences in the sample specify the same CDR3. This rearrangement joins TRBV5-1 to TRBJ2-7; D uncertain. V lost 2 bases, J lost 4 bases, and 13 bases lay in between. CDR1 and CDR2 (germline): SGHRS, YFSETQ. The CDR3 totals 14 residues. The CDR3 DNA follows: TGCGCCAGCAGCTTTGAGCCCGGACCATACGAGCAGTACTTC. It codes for CASSFEPGPYEQYF.

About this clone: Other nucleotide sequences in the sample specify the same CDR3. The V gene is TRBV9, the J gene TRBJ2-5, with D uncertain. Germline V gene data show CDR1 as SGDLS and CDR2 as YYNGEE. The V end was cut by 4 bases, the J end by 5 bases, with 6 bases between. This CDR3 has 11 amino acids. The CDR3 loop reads CASSPGETQYF. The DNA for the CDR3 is TGTGCCAGCAGCCCTGGGGAGACCCAGTACTTC. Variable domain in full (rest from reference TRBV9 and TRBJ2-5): DSGVTQTPKHLITATGQRVTLRCSPRSGDLSVYWYQQSLDQGLQFLIQYYNGEERAKGNILERFSAQQFPDLHSELNLSSLELGDSALYFCASSPGETQYFGPGTRLLVL.

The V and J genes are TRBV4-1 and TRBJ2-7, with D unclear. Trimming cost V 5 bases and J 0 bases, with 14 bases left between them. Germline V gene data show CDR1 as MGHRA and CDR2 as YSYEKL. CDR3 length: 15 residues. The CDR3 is CASSSSLKSSYEQYF. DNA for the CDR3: TGCGCCAGCAGCTCCTCCCTAAAAAGCTCCTACGAGCAGTACTTC.

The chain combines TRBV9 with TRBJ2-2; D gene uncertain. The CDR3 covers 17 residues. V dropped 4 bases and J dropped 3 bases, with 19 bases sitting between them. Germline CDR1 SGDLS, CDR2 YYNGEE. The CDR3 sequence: CASSLKVVVVDTGELFF. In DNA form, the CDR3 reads TGTGCCAGCAGCCTAAAAGTAGTAGTGGTGGACACCGGGGAGCTGTTTTTT.

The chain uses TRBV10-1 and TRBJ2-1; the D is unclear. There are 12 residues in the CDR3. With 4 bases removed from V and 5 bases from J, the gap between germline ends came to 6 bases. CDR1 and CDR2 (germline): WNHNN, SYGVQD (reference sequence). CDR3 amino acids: CASSGEDNEQFF. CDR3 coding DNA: TGCGCCAGCAGTGGAGAGGACAATGAGCAGTTCTTC.

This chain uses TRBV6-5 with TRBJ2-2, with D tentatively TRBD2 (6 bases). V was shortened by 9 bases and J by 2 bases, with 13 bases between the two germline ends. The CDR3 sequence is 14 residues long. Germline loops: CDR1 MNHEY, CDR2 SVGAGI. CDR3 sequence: CASGGKRNTGELFF. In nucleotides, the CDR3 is TGTGCCAGTGGAGGGAAAAGAAACACCGGGGAGCTGTTTTTT.

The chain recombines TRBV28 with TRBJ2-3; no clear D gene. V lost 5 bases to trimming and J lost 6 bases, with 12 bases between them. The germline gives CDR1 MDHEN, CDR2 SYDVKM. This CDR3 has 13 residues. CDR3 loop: CASSLRLGDTQYF. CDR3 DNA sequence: TGTGCCAGCAGTCTTCGATTGGGCGATACGCAGTATTTT.

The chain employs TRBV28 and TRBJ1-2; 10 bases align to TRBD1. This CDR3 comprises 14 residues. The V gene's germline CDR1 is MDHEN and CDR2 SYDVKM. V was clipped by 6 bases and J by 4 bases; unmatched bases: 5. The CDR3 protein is CASSTGTGAYGYTF. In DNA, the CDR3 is TGTGCCAGCAGCACCGGGACAGGGGCCTATGGCTACACCTTC.

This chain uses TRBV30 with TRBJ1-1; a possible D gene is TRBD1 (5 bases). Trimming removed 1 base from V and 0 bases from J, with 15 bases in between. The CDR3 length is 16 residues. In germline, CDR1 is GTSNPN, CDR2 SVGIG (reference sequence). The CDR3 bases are TGTGCCTGGAGTGACAGGTACGCAGGGCTGAACACTGAAGCTTTCTTT. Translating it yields CAWSDRYAGLNTEAFF.

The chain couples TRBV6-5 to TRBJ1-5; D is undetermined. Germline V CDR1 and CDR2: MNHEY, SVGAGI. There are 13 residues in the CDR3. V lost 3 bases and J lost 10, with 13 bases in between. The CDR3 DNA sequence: TGTGCCAGCAGTTATCGAGGTTTGGGACCCCAGCATTTT. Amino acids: CASSYRGLGPQHF.

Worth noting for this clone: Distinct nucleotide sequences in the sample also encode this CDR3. Here the CDR3 reads CASSSLSYEQYF. In nucleotides, the CDR3 is TGTGCCAGCAGCTCGCTCTCCTACGAGCAGTACTTC. This chain joins TRBV13 and TRBJ2-7; D unclear. The CDR3 is made up of 12 amino acids. Per germline, CDR1 PRHDT and CDR2 FYEKMQ (reference sequence). V dropped 4 bases and J dropped 0 bases, with 4 bases sitting between them.

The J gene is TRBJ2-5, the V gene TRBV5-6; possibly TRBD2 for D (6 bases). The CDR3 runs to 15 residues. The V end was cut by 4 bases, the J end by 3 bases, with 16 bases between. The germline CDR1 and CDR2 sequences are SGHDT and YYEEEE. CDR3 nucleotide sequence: TGTGCCAGCAGCACCGCTTGGACGGGGGAAGAGACCCAGTACTTC. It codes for CASSTAWTGEETQYF.

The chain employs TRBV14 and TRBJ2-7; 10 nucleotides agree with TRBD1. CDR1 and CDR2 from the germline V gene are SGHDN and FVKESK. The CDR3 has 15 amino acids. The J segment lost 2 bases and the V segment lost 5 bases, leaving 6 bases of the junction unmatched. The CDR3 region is CASSNRDRGAYEQYF. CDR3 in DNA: TGTGCCAGCAGCAACCGGGACAGGGGAGCCTACGAGCAGTACTTC.

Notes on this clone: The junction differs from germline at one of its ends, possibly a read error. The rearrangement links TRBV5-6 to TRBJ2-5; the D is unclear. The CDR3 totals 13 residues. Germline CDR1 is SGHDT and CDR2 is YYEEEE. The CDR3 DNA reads TGTGCCAGCAGCTCCGCCGCCGACGCCCTTGAGAACTTC. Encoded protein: CASSSAADALENF. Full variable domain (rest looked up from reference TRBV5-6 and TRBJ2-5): DAGVTQSPTHLIKTRGQQVTLRCSPKSGHDTVSWYQQALGQGPQFIFQYYEEEERQRGNFPDRFSGHQFPNYSSELNVNALLLGDSALYLCASSSAADALENFGPGTRLLVL.

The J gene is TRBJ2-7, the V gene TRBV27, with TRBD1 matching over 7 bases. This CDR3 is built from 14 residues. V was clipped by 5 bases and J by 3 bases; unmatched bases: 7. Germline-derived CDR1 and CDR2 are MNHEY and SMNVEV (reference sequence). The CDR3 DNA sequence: TGTGCCAGCAGTCCCCGGGACAGCTTCTACGAGCAGTACTTC. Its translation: CASSPRDSFYEQYF.

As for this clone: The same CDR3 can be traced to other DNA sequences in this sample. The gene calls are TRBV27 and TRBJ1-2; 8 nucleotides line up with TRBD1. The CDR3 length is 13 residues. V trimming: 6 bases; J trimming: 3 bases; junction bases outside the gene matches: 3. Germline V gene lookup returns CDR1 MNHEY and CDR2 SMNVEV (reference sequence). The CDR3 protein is CASSLQGDYGYTF. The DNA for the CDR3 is TGTGCCAGCAGCCTACAGGGGGACTATGGCTACACCTTC.

This CDR3 is CASSLRRGTTYNEQFF. The DNA for the CDR3 is TGCGCCAGCAGTCTCCGCAGGGGGACTACTTACAATGAGCAGTTCTTC. This chain links TRBV23-1 with TRBJ2-1; possibly TRBD1 or TRBD2 for D (7 bases each). TRBV23-1 belongs to the ORF category, with a function that is uncertain. V gave up 4 bases and J gave up 4 bases, with 17 bases separating them. The CDR3 consists of 16 residues.

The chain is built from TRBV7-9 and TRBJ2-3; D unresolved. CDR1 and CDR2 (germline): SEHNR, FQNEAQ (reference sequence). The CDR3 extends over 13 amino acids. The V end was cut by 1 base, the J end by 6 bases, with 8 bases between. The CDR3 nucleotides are TGTGCCAGCAGCTTAGTCCCCGGGGATACGCAGTATTTT. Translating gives CASSLVPGDTQYF.

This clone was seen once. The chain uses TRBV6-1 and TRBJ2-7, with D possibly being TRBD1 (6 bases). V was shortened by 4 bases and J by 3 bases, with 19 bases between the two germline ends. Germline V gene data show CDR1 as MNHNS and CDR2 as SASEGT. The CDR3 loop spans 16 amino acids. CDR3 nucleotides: TGTGCCAGCAGTGCTAAGCAGGGGTTTTCGTTCTACGAGCAGTACTTC. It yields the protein CASSAKQGFSFYEQYF.

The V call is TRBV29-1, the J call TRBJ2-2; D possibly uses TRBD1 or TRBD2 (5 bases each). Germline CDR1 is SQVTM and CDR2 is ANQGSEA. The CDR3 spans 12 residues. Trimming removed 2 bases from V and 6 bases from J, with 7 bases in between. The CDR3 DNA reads TGCAGCGTTGAAAGGGGAGCCGGGGAGCTGTTTTTT. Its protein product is CSVERGAGELFF.

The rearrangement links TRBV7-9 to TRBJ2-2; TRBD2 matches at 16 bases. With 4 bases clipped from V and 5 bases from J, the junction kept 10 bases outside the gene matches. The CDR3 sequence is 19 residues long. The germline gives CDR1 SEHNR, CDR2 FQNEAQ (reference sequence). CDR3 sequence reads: CASSSGLAGGPVVTGELFF. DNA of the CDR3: TGTGCCAGCAGCTCGGGACTAGCGGGAGGGCCCGTTGTAACCGGGGAGCTGTTTTTT.

The CDR3 DNA reads TGTGCCAGCAGCTCTGACAGGGTTTTCTACGAGCAGTACTTC. It yields the protein CASSSDRVFYEQYF. The chain links TRBV7-9 to TRBJ2-7, with 7 bases identical to TRBD1. Germline loops: CDR1 SEHNR, CDR2 FQNEAQ (reference sequence). Trimming at V came to 4 bases and at J to 3 bases, leaving 6 bases not matched to a gene. CDR3 length equals 14 residues. Full variable domain (remainder filled in from reference TRBV7-9 and TRBJ2-7): DTGVSQNPRHKITKRGQNVTFRCDPISEHNRLYWYRQTLGQGPEFLTYFQNEAQLEKSRLLSDRFSAERPKGSFSTLEIQRTEQGDSAMYLCASSSDRVFYEQYFGPGTRLTVT.

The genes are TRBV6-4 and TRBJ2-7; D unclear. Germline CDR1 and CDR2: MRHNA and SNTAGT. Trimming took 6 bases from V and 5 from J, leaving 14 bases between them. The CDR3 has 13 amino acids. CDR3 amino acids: CASRQTIYNEQYF. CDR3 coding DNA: TGTGCCAGCAGGCAAACTATCTATAACGAGCAGTACTTC.

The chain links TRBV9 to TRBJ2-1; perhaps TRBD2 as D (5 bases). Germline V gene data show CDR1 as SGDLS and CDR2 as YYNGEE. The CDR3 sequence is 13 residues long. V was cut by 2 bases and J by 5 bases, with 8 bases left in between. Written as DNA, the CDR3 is TGTGCCAGCAGCGTGGACTCGGACAATGAGCAGTTCTTC. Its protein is CASSVDSDNEQFF. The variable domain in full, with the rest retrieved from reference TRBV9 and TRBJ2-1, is DSGVTQTPKHLITATGQRVTLRCSPRSGDLSVYWYQQSLDQGLQFLIQYYNGEERAKGNILERFSAQQFPDLHSELNLSSLELGDSALYFCASSVDSDNEQFFGPGTRLTVL.

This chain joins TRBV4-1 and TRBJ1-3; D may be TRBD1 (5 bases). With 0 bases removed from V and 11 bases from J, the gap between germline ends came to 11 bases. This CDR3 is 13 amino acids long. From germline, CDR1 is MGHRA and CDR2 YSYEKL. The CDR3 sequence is CASSQDLRDAIYF. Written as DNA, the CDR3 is TGCGCCAGCAGCCAAGACCTCAGGGACGCCATATATTTT.

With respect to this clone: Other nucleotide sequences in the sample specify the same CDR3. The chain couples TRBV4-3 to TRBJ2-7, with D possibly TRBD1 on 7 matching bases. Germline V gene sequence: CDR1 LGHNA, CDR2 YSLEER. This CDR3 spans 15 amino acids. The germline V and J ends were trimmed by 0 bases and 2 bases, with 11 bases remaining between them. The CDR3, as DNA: TGCGCCAGCAGCCAAGATCGGGGGACAGCCTACGAGCAGTACTTC. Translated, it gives CASSQDRGTAYEQYF.

CDR3: CASNAGLSNTGELFF. The CDR3 DNA reads TGTGCCAGCAATGCGGGACTTTCGAACACCGGGGAGCTGTTTTTT. The gene calls are TRBV2 and TRBJ2-2, with a weak D call TRBD2 (6 bases). The CDR3 consists of 15 residues. Trimming left V 7 bases short and J 0 bases short, with 12 bases between. The germline V gene has CDR1 SNHLY and CDR2 FYNNEI.